What follows are 30 T cell receptor beta chains derived from one specimen sequenced in a study of T-cell reconstitution after alpha-beta-depleted transplantation in children. The authors prepared the TCRbeta library with unique molecular identifiers. TCRdb re-derived calls from the PCR reads in MiXCR, one entry per CDR3 protein. The table includes around 110,000 distinct CDR3 sequences, about a tenth detected once. The specimen was PBMCs, collected before TCRalphabeta/CD19-depleted stem cell transplant. The receptor set was obtained from a boy younger than 10 with acute lymphoblastic leukemia, due to receive a stem cell transplant.

This clonotype was seen repeatedly, ten times or more. The chain links TRBV12-3 or TRBV12-4 to TRBJ2-5; D ambiguous. V was cut by 6 bases and J by 5 bases, with 13 bases left in between. The CDR3 length is 13 residues. CDR3 loop: CASSRSVRETQYF. The DNA of the CDR3 is TGTGCCAGCAGCAGATCGGTGAGGGAGACCCAGTACTTC.

V and J are TRBV7-6 and TRBJ1-4; 7 nucleotides agree with TRBD1. Germline values: CDR1 SGHVS, CDR2 FNYEAQ. Trimming removed 4 bases from V and 8 bases from J; junction bases left unmatched: 7. This CDR3 spans 14 amino acids. CDR3 sequence reads: CASSSRQGGEKLFF. CDR3 sequence (DNA): TGTGCCAGCAGCTCAAGACAGGGAGGGGAAAAACTGTTTTTT.

In this sample, this clonotype turned up many times. This chain links TRBV12-3 or TRBV12-4 with TRBJ2-7; D may be TRBD1 or TRBD2 (5 bases each). The CDR3 totals 14 residues. V was pared by 3 bases and J by 0 bases, with 9 bases between. The CDR3 spells CASSLGPYSYEQYF. The CDR3 nucleotides are TGTGCCAGCAGTTTGGGACCATACTCCTACGAGCAGTACTTC.

Turning to this clonotype: This may be a read error: a much more frequent sequence differs by one nucleotide. This sequence joins TRBV20-1 and TRBJ2-3; D not resolved. CDR1 DFQATT and CDR2 SNEGSKA come from the germline V gene (reference sequence). This CDR3 has 13 amino acids. V was shortened by 5 bases and J by 0 bases, with 9 bases between the two germline ends. The CDR3 nucleotides are TGCAGTGCTGGCGGAGCTAGCACAGATACGCAGTATTTT. It is translated as CSAGGASTDTQYF.

This clonotype was seen a few times. The chain is built from TRBV28 and TRBJ2-7, with 9 nucleotides matching TRBD1. The CDR3 consists of 13 residues. Germline trimming cut 6 bases from V and 5 bases from J; bases unmatched to any gene: 5. CDR1 is MDHEN and CDR2 is SYDVKM in the germline V gene. The CDR3 is CASRGQGGHEQYF. For the CDR3, the DNA is TGTGCCAGCAGGGGACAGGGAGGCCACGAGCAGTACTTC.

This clonotype was seen a handful of times. The genes are TRBV12-3 or TRBV12-4 and TRBJ1-5; D call uncertain. CDR3 length: 15 amino acids. The V gene lost 3 bases and the J gene lost 0 bases, with 9 bases spanning the gap. The CDR3 spells CASSLSLNSNQPQHF. For the CDR3, the DNA is TGTGCCAGCAGTTTGTCTCTTAATAGCAATCAGCCCCAGCATTTT.

This clonotype was counted only a few times. This chain connects TRBV7-8 to TRBJ1-5; maybe TRBD1 (6 bases). Trimming stripped 5 bases from V and 0 bases from J, with 8 bases between. Germline V gene sequence: CDR1 SGHVS, CDR2 FQNEAQ. CDR3 length equals 14 residues. The CDR3 DNA follows: TGTGCCAGCAGCGGGGGCCTTAGCAATCAGCCCCAGCATTTT. Its translation: CASSGGLSNQPQHF.

In this sample, this clonotype turned up a few times. The rearrangement links TRBV27 to TRBJ2-3; 8 nucleotides line up with TRBD2. The germline V gene has CDR1 MNHEY and CDR2 SMNVEV (reference sequence). Losses at the gene ends were 8 bases for V and 0 bases for J; bases not matched to a gene: 10. The CDR3 totals 16 residues. The CDR3 reads CASGRTSPSSTDTQYF. In DNA form, the CDR3 reads TGTGCCAGCGGGAGGACTAGCCCTTCTAGCACAGATACGCAGTATTTT.

Details on this clonotype: At one end the junction does not follow the germline gene, possibly because of a read error. The chain couples TRBV5-6 to TRBJ2-7; maybe TRBD2 (6 bases). Germline CDR1 and CDR2: SGHDT and YYEEEE. This CDR3 comprises 15 residues. DNA of the CDR3: TGTTCCAGCAGCCTAGGACTAACCTCCTATTACGAGCAGTACTTC. As protein: CSSSLGLTSYYEQYF.

This chain uses TRBV5-6 with TRBJ1-3; maybe TRBD1 (6 bases). Germline V gene lookup returns CDR1 SGHDT and CDR2 YYEEEE. The V gene lost 5 bases and the J gene lost 4 bases, with 19 bases spanning the gap. The length of the CDR3 is 16 residues. Here the CDR3 reads CASSFPLGGLGNTIYF. CDR3 nucleotides: TGTGCCAGCAGTTTCCCGTTAGGGGGGCTCGGAAACACCATATATTTT.

This clonotype came up a few times. CDR3 in amino acids: CASSLVAGRLAGVGEQFF. CDR3 nucleotides: TGTGCCAGCAGCTTAGTGGCGGGGAGACTAGCGGGAGTGGGGGAGCAGTTCTTC. The J gene is TRBJ2-1, the V gene TRBV11-3, with 12 bases identical to TRBD2. The CDR3 extends over 18 amino acids. The germline CDR1 and CDR2 sequences are SGHNT and YENEEA. The V gene end was trimmed by 1 base and the J gene end by 10 bases; junction bases not matched to a gene: 14.

This clonotype was seen repeatedly, ten times or more. V gene TRBV7-8 combines with J gene TRBJ2-1; perhaps D is TRBD1 or TRBD2 (5 bases each). CDR1 is SGHVS, CDR2 FQNEAQ, per germline. The CDR3 has 16 residues. V was trimmed by 0 bases and J by 6 bases, leaving 15 bases between them. The CDR3 nucleotides read TGTGCCAGCAGCTTAGCTGTTGGGGGTAGAACCAATGAGCAGTTCTTC. This encodes CASSLAVGGRTNEQFF. Complete variable domain (other parts from reference TRBV7-8 and TRBJ2-1): GAGVSQSPRYKVAKRGQDVALRCDPISGHVSLFWYQQALGQGPEFLTYFQNEAQLDKSGLPSDRFFAERPEGSVSTLKIQRTQQEDSAVYLCASSLAVGGRTNEQFFGPGTRLTVL.

This clonotype was found a few times. This rearrangement joins TRBV5-6 to TRBJ2-1; 9 bases align to TRBD2. The CDR3 has 17 amino acids. The V gene end was trimmed by 4 bases and the J gene end by 3 bases; junction bases not matched to a gene: 11. The germline CDR1 and CDR2 sequences are SGHDT and YYEEEE. CDR3 protein: CASSLPSWREGYNEQFF. CDR3 sequence (DNA): TGTGCCAGCAGCCTCCCCAGTTGGCGGGAGGGCTACAATGAGCAGTTCTTC. The variable domain in full, completed from reference TRBV5-6 and TRBJ2-1, reads DAGVTQSPTHLIKTRGQQVTLRCSPKSGHDTVSWYQQALGQGPQFIFQYYEEEERQRGNFPDRFSGHQFPNYSSELNVNALLLGDSALYLCASSLPSWREGYNEQFFGPGTRLTVL.

The chain couples TRBV18 to TRBJ2-2; D is uncertain. Germline CDR1 is KGHSH and CDR2 is LQKENI. This CDR3 is built from 16 residues. Between the trimmed V and J ends, which lost 3 bases and 2 bases, there was a span of 13 bases. The CDR3 bases are TGTGCCAGCTCACCGCGCCGGGTAATAAACACCGGGGAGCTGTTTTTT. It specifies CASSPRRVINTGELFF.

CDR3 amino acids: CASSSQSRVSYEQYF. The CDR3 DNA sequence: TGTGCCAGCAGTTCCCAATCCCGGGTTTCCTACGAGCAGTACTTC. This chain links TRBV12-3 or TRBV12-4 with TRBJ2-7; D not certain. Trimming stripped 4 bases from V and 1 base from J, with 14 bases between. There are 15 residues in the CDR3.

The V gene is TRBV2, the J gene TRBJ1-1, with 9 nucleotides matching TRBD1. V trimming: 4 bases; J trimming: 2 bases; junction bases outside the gene matches: 5. This CDR3 comprises 15 residues. Germline values: CDR1 SNHLY, CDR2 FYNNEI. The DNA for the CDR3 is TGTGCCAGCAGTGTTAACAGGGGGCGAAACACTGAAGCTTTCTTT. Translation: CASSVNRGRNTEAFF.

This clonotype showed up many times. This chain joins TRBV20-1 and TRBJ2-3; no clear D gene. With 0 bases removed from V and 4 bases from J, the gap between germline ends came to 17 bases. The germline gives CDR1 DFQATT, CDR2 SNEGSKA (reference sequence). CDR3 length: 16 amino acids. CDR3: CSARDPQSAIADTQYF. In DNA, the CDR3 is TGCAGTGCTAGAGATCCCCAATCCGCTATCGCAGATACGCAGTATTTT.

This clonotype came up many times. This sequence joins TRBV6-5 and TRBJ2-1; TRBD1 matches 7 bases. Germline V CDR1 and CDR2: MNHEY, SVGAGI. V shed 6 bases and J 5 bases; nucleotides not matched to a gene: 7. The CDR3 is 14 residues long. CDR3: CASSSRDSNNEQFF. In DNA form, the CDR3 reads TGTGCCAGCAGCAGCAGGGACAGCAACAATGAGCAGTTCTTC.

This clonotype was counted a single time. The chain uses TRBV28 and TRBJ2-3, with D perhaps assigned TRBD1 or TRBD2 (5 bases each). The CDR3 contains 18 residues. V was clipped by 5 bases and J by 4 bases, with 25 bases between them. The germline V gene has CDR1 MDHEN and CDR2 SYDVKM. The CDR3 nucleotides are TGTGCCAGCAGTCAAAGAGGGGAGTTGCTATCCTCCGCAGATACGCAGTATTTT. Its protein product is CASSQRGELLSSADTQYF.

J is TRBJ2-7 and V is TRBV28; perhaps TRBD2 as D (5 bases). This CDR3 contains 15 residues. V lost 5 bases, J lost 5 bases, and 19 bases lay in between. The germline V gene encodes CDR1 MDHEN and CDR2 SYDVKM. As DNA, the CDR3 is TGTGCCAGCAGTCAAGGCGGCGGAGGTCCCCACGAGCAGTACTTC. This gives the protein CASSQGGGGPHEQYF.

This clonotype has ten or more counts. The chain recombines TRBV20-1 with TRBJ1-1, with D perhaps TRBD1 (5 bases). Germline CDR1 is DFQATT and CDR2 is SNEGSKA (reference sequence). V lost 3 bases to trimming and J lost 8 bases, with 7 bases between them. The CDR3 is made up of 10 amino acids. For the CDR3, the DNA is TGCAGTGCTAGGTGGGGCGAAGCTTTCTTT. Protein sequence: CSARWGEAFF.

This clonotype was seen repeatedly, ten times or more. The CDR3 DNA is TGTGCCAGCAGTTACCGGGACAGACTCCAAGAGACCCAGTACTTC. It is translated as CASSYRDRLQETQYF. The J gene is TRBJ2-5, the V gene TRBV12-3 or TRBV12-4, with 7 bases that match TRBD1. After removal of 4 bases from V and 1 base from J, the junction contained 6 bases not matched to a gene. The CDR3 consists of 15 residues.

This clonotype has just a few counts. CDR3 nucleotides: TGTGCCAGCAGCCACGAGGGACTAGCGGGAGCACATGAGCAGTTCTTC. Translated: CASSHEGLAGAHEQFF. V and J are TRBV7-2 and TRBJ2-1; 14 bases match TRBD2. Trimming took 5 bases from V and 8 from J; bases not matched to a gene: 8. CDR1 is SGHTA, CDR2 FQGNSA, per germline. The length of the CDR3 is 16 residues.

The rearrangement links TRBV20-1 to TRBJ2-7; weak D call: TRBD1 (6 bases). The CDR3 runs to 17 residues. Germline lookup yields CDR1 DFQATT and CDR2 SNEGSKA (reference sequence). V gave up 0 bases and J gave up 4 bases, with 22 bases separating them. The CDR3 region is CSARDHGFSGAVYEQYF. The CDR3 bases are TGCAGTGCTAGAGATCACGGGTTTTCAGGGGCAGTTTACGAGCAGTACTTC.

The V call is TRBV7-9, the J call TRBJ2-1, with 7 bases aligning to TRBD2. V was pared by 5 bases and J by 8 bases, with 15 bases of the junction left unmatched. Germline values: CDR1 SEHNR, CDR2 FQNEAQ (reference sequence). CDR3 length equals 16 residues. The CDR3 coding sequence is TGTGCCAGCAGCCGGCGGGACGGCGGGAGCAGATATGAGCAGTTCTTC. Protein sequence: CASSRRDGGSRYEQFF.

This clonotype was counted only a few times. The chain joins TRBV6-4 to TRBJ2-1, with 14 bases matching TRBD2. Germline V CDR1 and CDR2: MRHNA, SNTAGT. V gave up 4 bases and J gave up 4 bases; unmatched junction bases: 0. CDR3 length: 15 amino acids. The CDR3 spells CASSGLAGGYNEQFF. The CDR3 nucleotides are TGTGCCAGCAGTGGACTAGCGGGAGGGTACAATGAGCAGTTCTTC.

The table lists this clonotype with many counts. CDR3 region: CASSLREYNEQFF. DNA for the CDR3: TGTGCCAGCAGTCTCCGGGAGTACAATGAGCAGTTCTTC. This chain joins TRBV12-3 or TRBV12-4 and TRBJ2-1, with D perhaps TRBD2 (6 bases). The CDR3 runs to 13 residues. The V and J ends lost 5 bases and 4 bases respectively, with 9 bases between them.

The chain recombines TRBV27 with TRBJ2-7, with D possibly matching TRBD2 (7 bases). The CDR3 is 13 residues long. Per the germline V gene, CDR1 is MNHEY and CDR2 is SMNVEV (reference sequence). V was shortened by 6 bases and J by 3 bases, with 12 bases between the two germline ends. The CDR3 nucleotides read TGTGCCAGCAGAGGGGGGGCGGTCTACGAGCAGTACTTC. As protein: CASRGGAVYEQYF.

The chain uses TRBV4-2 and TRBJ2-7; D ambiguous. CDR3 length: 13 residues. Germline V gene lookup returns CDR1 LGHNA and CDR2 YNFKEQ. V lost 10 bases, J lost 7 bases, and 20 bases lay in between. The CDR3 here is CAMGPGPVGEQYF. The DNA of the CDR3 is TGTGCCATGGGCCCCGGGCCGGTCGGGGAGCAGTACTTC.

The table lists this clonotype with a few counts. The chain combines TRBV27 with TRBJ1-4, with unresolved D. CDR3 length: 14 residues. Germline CDR1 MNHEY, CDR2 SMNVEV (reference sequence). V was cut by 5 bases and J by 0 bases, with 7 bases left in between. CDR3 in DNA: TGTGCCAGCAGTCCTACGTCAACTAATGAAAAACTGTTTTTT. Protein sequence: CASSPTSTNEKLFF.